These 3 T cell receptor beta chains came from one sample sequenced in a study of OX40 agonist ivuxolimab in advanced cancers. Sequencing used immunoSEQ multiplex PCR; TCRdb keeps in-frame clones, though not all of them. The data hold 55,000 to 65,000 clones, with around four fifths observed a single time. The sample in question was CD4+ or CD8+ T cells sorted from blood, obtained in a trial of the OX40 agonist ivuxolimab. These receptors originate from an adult with an advanced solid tumor such as melanoma, head and neck, liver or kidney cancer.

The chain links TRBV4-1 to TRBJ1-2; the D gene is possibly TRBD1 (5 bases). The V and J ends lost 0 bases and 5 bases respectively, with 13 bases between them. This CDR3 region has 15 residues. Germline CDR1 reads MGHRA; CDR2 reads YSYEKL. The CDR3 here is CASSQERGGLYGYTF. Here the CDR3 DNA reads TGCGCCAGCAGCCAAGAACGCGGGGGTTTATATGGCTACACCTTC.

This chain joins TRBV19 and TRBJ2-1; D unresolved. Trimming cost V 5 bases and J 10 bases, with 12 bases left between them. The CDR3 runs 12 residues. Per germline, CDR1 LNHDA and CDR2 SQIVND (reference sequence). The CDR3 reads CASSSDHSEQFF. The CDR3 region has the DNA TGTGCCAGTAGTTCGGACCACTCGGAGCAGTTCTTC.

The chain couples TRBV4-1 to TRBJ1-2; maybe TRBD1 (5 bases). The CDR3 runs 15 residues. Germline assignment: CDR1 MGHRA and CDR2 YSYEKL. Trimming removed 1 base at V and 4 bases at J, with 13 bases between. This CDR3 is CASSQGEGPAYGYTF. CDR3 nucleotides: TGCGCCAGCAGCCAAGGCGAGGGGCCGGCCTATGGCTACACCTTC.